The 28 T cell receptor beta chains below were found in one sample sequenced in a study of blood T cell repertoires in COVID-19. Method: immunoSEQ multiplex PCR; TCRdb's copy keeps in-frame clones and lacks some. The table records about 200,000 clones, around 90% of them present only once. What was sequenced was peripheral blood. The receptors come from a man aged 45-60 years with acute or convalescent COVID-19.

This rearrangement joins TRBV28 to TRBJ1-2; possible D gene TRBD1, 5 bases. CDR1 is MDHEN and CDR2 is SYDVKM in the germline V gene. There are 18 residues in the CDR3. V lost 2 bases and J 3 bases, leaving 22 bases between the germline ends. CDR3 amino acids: CASSLNFRVGGVDYGYTF. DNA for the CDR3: TGTGCCAGCAGTTTAAATTTTCGAGTAGGAGGGGTGGACTATGGCTACACCTTC.

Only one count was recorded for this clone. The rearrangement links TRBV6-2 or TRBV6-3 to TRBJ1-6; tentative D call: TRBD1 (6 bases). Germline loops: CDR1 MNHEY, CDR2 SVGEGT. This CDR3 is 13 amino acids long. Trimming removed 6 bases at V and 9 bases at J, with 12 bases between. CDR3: CASSDRSGSPLHF. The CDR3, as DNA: TGTGCCAGCAGCGACAGGTCGGGTTCACCCCTCCACTTT.

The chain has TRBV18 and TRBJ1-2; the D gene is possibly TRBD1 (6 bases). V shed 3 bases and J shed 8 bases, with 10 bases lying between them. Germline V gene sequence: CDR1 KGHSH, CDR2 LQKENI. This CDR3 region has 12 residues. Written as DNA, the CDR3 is TGTGCCAGCTCACCCCAGGGGCTAGGCTACACCTTC. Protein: CASSPQGLGYTF.

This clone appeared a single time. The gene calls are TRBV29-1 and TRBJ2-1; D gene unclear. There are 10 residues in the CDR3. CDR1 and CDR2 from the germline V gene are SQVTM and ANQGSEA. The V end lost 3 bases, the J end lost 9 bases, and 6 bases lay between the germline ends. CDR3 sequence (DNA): TGCAGCGTTGATAGTGGTGAGCAGTTCTTC. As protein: CSVDSGEQFF.

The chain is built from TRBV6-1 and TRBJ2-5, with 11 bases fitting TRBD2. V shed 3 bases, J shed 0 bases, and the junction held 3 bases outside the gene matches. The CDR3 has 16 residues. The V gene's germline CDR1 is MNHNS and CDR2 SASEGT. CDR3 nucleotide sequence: TGTGCCAGCAGTGATTCTAGCGGGAGGCACCAAGAGACCCAGTACTTC. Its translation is CASSDSSGRHQETQYF.

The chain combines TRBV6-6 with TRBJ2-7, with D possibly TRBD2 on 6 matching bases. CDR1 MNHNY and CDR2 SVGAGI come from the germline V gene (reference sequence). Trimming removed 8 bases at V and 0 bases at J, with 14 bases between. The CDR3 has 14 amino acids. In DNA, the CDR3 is TGTGCCAGCGCGGGGACGGAAAGCTCCTACGAGCAGTACGTC. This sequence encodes CASAGTESSYEQYV.

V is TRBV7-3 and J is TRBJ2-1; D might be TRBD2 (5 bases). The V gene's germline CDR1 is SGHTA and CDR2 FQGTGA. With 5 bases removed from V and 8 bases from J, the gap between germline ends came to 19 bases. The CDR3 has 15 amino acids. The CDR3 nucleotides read TGTGCCAGCAGCAAAACCGGGGAAAGTTGGTATGAGCAGTTCTTC. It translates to CASSKTGESWYEQFF.

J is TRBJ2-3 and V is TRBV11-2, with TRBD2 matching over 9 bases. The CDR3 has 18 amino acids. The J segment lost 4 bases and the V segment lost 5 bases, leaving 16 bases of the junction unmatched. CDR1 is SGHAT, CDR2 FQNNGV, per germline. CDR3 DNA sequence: TGTGCCAGCAGCACCCTGGAGCTAGCGGGGTATCAGGCAGATACGCAGTATTTT. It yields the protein CASSTLELAGYQADTQYF. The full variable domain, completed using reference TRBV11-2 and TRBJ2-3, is EAGVAQSPRYKIIEKRQSVAFWCNPISGHATLYWYQQILGQGPKLLIQFQNNGVVDDSQLPKDRFSAERLKGVDSTLKIQPAKLEDSAVYLCASSTLELAGYQADTQYFGPGTRLTVL.

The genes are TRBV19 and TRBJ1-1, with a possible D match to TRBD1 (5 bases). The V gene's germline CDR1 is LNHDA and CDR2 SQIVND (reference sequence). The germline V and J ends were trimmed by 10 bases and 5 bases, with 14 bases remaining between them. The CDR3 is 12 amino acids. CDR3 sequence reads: CATQAGQTEAFF. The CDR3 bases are TGTGCCACCCAGGCAGGGCAAACTGAAGCTTTCTTT.

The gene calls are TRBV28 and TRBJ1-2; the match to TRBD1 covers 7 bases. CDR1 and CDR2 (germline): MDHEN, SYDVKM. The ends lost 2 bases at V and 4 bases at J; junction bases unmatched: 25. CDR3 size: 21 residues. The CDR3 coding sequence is TGTGCCAGCAGTTTAGTCACGCCTGTCCAACCCCTGAACAGGGGAGTCTATGGCTACACCTTC. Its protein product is CASSLVTPVQPLNRGVYGYTF.

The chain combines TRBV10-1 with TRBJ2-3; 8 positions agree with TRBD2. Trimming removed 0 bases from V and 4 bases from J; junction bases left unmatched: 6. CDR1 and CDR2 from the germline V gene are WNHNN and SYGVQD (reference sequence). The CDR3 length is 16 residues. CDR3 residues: CASSESGSGISDTQYF. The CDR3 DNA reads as TGCGCCAGCAGTGAGTCCGGTAGCGGGATTTCAGATACGCAGTATTTT.

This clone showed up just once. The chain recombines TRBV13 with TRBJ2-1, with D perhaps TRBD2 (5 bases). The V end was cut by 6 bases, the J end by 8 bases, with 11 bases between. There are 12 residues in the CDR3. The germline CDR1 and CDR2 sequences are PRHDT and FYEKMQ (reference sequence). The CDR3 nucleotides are TGTGCCAGCAGAAAGAGGGATGATGAGCAGTTCTTC. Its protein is CASRKRDDEQFF.

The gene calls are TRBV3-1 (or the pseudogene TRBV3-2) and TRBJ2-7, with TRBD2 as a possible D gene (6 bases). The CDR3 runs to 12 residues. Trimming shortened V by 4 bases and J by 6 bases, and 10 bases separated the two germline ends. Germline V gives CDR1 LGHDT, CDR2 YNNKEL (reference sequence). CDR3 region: CASSPLGSEQYF. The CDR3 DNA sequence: TGTGCCAGCAGCCCCCTCGGGAGCGAGCAGTACTTC.

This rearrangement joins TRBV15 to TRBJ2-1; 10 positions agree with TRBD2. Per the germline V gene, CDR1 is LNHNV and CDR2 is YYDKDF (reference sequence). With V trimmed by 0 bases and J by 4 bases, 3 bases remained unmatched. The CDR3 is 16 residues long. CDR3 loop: CATSRDPSGGYNEQFF. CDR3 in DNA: TGTGCCACCAGCAGAGATCCTAGCGGGGGATACAATGAGCAGTTCTTC.

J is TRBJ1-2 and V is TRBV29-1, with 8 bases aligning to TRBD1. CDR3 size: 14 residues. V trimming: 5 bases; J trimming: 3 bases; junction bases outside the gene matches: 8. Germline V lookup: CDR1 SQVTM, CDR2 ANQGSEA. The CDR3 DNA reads TGCAGCGTTAGGGAATCGACAGGGGACTATGGCTACACCTTC. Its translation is CSVRESTGDYGYTF.

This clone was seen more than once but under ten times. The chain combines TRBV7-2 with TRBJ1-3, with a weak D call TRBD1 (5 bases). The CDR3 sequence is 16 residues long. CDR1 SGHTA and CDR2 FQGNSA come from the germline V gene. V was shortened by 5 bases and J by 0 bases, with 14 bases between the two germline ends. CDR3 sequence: CASSPPTGHSGNTIYF. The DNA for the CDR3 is TGTGCCAGCAGCCCTCCAACAGGACACTCTGGAAACACCATATATTTT.

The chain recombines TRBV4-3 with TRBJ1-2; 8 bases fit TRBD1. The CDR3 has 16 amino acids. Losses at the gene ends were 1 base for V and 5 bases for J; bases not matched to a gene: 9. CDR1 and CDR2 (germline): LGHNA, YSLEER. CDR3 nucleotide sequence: TGCGCCAGCAGCCAAGGACTTGAAGGACAGGGATATGGCTACACCTTC. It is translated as CASSQGLEGQGYGYTF.

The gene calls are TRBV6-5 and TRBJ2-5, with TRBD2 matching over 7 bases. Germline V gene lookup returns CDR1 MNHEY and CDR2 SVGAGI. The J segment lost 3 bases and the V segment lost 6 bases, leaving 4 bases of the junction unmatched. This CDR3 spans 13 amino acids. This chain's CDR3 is CASRRLAEETQYF. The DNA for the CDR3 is TGTGCCAGCAGGAGGCTAGCGGAAGAGACCCAGTACTTC.

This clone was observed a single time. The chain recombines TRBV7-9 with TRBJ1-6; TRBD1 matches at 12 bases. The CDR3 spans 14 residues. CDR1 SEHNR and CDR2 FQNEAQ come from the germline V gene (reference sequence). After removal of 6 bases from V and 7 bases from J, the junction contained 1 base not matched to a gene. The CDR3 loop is CASRGTGGNSPLHF. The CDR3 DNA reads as TGTGCCAGCAGGGGGACAGGGGGCAATTCACCCCTCCACTTT.

The CDR3 DNA sequence: TGTGCCAGCAGTTTAGATACAGGGGGCGGTGGGGTCAATGAGCAGTTCTTC. Translating it yields CASSLDTGGGGVNEQFF. This chain links TRBV27 with TRBJ2-1; TRBD1 aligns across 9 bases. V lost 2 bases and J lost 6; bases outside the gene matches: 11. The CDR3 runs to 17 residues. Germline-derived CDR1 and CDR2 are MNHEY and SMNVEV (reference sequence).

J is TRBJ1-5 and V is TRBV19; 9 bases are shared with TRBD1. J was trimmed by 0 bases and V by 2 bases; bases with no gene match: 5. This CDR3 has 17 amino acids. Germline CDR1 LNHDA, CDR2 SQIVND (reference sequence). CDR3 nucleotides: TGTGCCAGTAGTATATATTCGGGACAGGGTAGCAATCAGCCCCAGCATTTT. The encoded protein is CASSIYSGQGSNQPQHF.

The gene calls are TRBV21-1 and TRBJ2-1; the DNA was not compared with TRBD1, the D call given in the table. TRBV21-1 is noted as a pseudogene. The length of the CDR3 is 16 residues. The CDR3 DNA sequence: TGTGCCAGCGGTCAAGGACAGGGGGAATCCTACAATGAGCAGTTCTTC. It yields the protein CASGQGQGESYNEQFF.

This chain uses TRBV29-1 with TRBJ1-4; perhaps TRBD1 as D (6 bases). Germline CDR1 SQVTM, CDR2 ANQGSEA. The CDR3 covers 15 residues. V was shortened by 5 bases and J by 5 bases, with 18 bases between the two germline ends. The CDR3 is CSVLVRQVINEKLFF. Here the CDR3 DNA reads TGCAGCGTTTTGGTTCGACAGGTGATAAATGAAAAACTGTTTTTT.

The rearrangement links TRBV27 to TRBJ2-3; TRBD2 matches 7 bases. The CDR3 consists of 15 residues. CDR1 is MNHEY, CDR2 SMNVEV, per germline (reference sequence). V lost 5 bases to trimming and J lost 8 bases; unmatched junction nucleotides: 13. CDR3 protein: CASSGASGGVVTQYF. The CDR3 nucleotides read TGTGCCAGCAGTGGGGCTAGCGGAGGGGTCGTTACGCAGTATTTT.

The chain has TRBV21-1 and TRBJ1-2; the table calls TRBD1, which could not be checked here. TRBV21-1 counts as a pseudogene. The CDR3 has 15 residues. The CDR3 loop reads CASSKSGTVDYGYTF. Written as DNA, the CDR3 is TGTGCCAGCAGCAAATCCGGGACAGTAGACTATGGCTACACCTTC.

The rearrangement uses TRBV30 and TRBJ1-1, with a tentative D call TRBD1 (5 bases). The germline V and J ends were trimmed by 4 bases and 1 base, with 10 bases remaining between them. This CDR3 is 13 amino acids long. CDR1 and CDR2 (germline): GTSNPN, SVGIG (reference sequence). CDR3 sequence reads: CAWNAGWNTEAFF. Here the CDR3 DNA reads TGTGCCTGGAATGCAGGGTGGAACACTGAAGCTTTCTTT. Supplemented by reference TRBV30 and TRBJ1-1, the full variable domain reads SQTIHQWPATLVQPVGSPLSLECTVEGTSNPNLYWYRQAAGRGLQLLFYSVGIGQISSEVPQNLSASRPQDRQFILSSKKLLLSDSGFYLCAWNAGWNTEAFFGQGTRLTVV.

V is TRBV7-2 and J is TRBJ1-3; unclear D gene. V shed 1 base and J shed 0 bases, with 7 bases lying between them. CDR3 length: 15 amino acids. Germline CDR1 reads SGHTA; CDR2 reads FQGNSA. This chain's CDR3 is CASSLDIPSGNTIYF. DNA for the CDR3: TGTGCCAGCAGCTTAGACATACCCTCTGGAAACACCATATATTTT.

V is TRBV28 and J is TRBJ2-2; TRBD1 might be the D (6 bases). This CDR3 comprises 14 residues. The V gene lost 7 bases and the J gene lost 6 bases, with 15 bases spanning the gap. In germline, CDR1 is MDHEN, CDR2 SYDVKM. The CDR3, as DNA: TGTGCCAGCATTCCTTCCGGACAGCCCGGGGAGCTGTTTTTT. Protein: CASIPSGQPGELFF.